Each of the 31 T cell receptor beta chains below was sequenced from the same sample in a study. Each CDR3 protein gets one entry after TCRdb re-called the 5' RACE reads with MiXCR. Of 46,000 or so distinct CDR3 sequences in the sample, over 20% were seen once. Cells sorted as Tregs were CD4+, CD25+ and CD127-/low. Sequences were obtained from Tregs sorted from a lymph node. These receptors originate from a female donor with breast cancer.

Turning to this clonotype: The germline gene is not matched at one end of the junction; a read error may be the cause. This chain connects TRBV5-1 to TRBJ2-7; D possibly uses TRBD1 or TRBD2 (6 bases each). The CDR3 sequence is 14 residues long. Germline lookup yields CDR1 SGHRS and CDR2 YFSETQ. CDR3 amino acids: CTSSLGAGLNEQYF. CDR3 DNA: TGCACCAGCAGCTTGGGGGCGGGATTGAACGAGCAGTACTTC.

V is TRBV5-1 and J is TRBJ2-3, with D possibly TRBD1 on 6 matching bases. CDR3 length: 16 amino acids. Germline V CDR1 and CDR2: SGHRS, YFSETQ. Trimming shortened V by 0 bases and J by 3 bases, and 14 bases separated the two germline ends. The DNA for the CDR3 is TGCGCCAGCAGCTTGGGGCGGACAGCTCTAACAGATACGCAGTATTTT. Protein product: CASSLGRTALTDTQYF.

This clonotype showed up many times. The junction shows a germline mismatch at one end, possibly a read error. The chain carries TRBV5-1 and TRBJ2-1; 9 nucleotides agree with TRBD1. Germline values: CDR1 SGHRS, CDR2 YFSETQ. The CDR3 is 15 amino acids. The CDR3 nucleotides are TGCGCCAGCAGCGCGGGGACAGGGTCCTACAATGAACAGTTCTTC. This translates into CASSAGTGSYNEQFF.

With regard to this clonotype: A single base separates this from a much larger clone, so it may be a read error. The V and J genes are TRBV6-1 and TRBJ1-3; 10 bases fit TRBD1. Losses at the gene ends were 6 bases for V and 0 bases for J; bases not matched to a gene: 11. Germline CDR1 and CDR2: MNHNS and SASEGT. The CDR3 extends over 18 amino acids. Here the CDR3 DNA reads TGTGCCAGCAGCCCCTGGACAGGGGGACCCTCCTCTGGAAACACCATATATTTT. Its protein is CASSPWTGGPSSGNTIYF.

Many counts were recorded for this clonotype. CDR3: CASSSTGELFF. CDR3 sequence (DNA): TGTGCCAGCAGTTCCACCGGGGAGCTGTTTTTT. This chain connects TRBV27 to TRBJ2-2; D remains ambiguous. The ends were cut back, 4 bases at V and 4 bases at J, with 1 base in the middle. The CDR3 runs 11 residues. CDR1 MNHEY and CDR2 SMNVEV come from the germline V gene (reference sequence).

This clonotype was counted only a few times. V usage is TRBV6-6 and J usage is TRBJ1-1; D is perhaps TRBD1 (6 bases). CDR3 length: 15 amino acids. V dropped 8 bases and J dropped 0 bases, with 16 bases sitting between them. Germline V gives CDR1 MNHNY, CDR2 SVGAGI (reference sequence). For the CDR3, the DNA is TGTGCCAGCCGCTCGACAGGAAACATGAACACTGAAGCTTTCTTT. Translation: CASRSTGNMNTEAFF.

The rearrangement joins TRBV20-1 to TRBJ2-7; D possibly corresponds to TRBD1 (6 bases). Germline-derived CDR1 and CDR2 are DFQATT and SNEGSKA (reference sequence). V lost 6 bases and J 0 bases, leaving 12 bases between the germline ends. The CDR3 is made up of 13 amino acids. The CDR3 sequence is CSAETGGSYEQYF. As DNA, the CDR3 is TGCAGTGCAGAGACAGGCGGCTCCTACGAGCAGTACTTC.

In its sample, this clonotype was seen a few times. The gene calls are TRBV5-1 and TRBJ2-1, with D unresolved. Germline CDR1 is SGHRS and CDR2 is YFSETQ. There are 15 residues in the CDR3. Trimming stripped 2 bases from V and 0 bases from J, with 9 bases between. CDR3 loop: CASSFAGSSYNEQFF. The CDR3 DNA is TGCGCCAGCAGCTTCGCCGGGTCCTCCTACAATGAGCAGTTCTTC. The full variable domain, its missing parts supplied by reference TRBV5-1 and TRBJ2-1, is KAGVTQTPRYLIKTRGQQVTLSCSPISGHRSVSWYQQTPGQGLQFLFEYFSETQRNKGNFPGRFSGRQFSNSRSEMNVSTLELGDSALYLCASSFAGSSYNEQFFGPGTRLTVL.

V usage is TRBV5-1 and J usage is TRBJ2-7, with 8 nucleotides matching TRBD2. The J segment lost 1 base and the V segment lost 0 bases, leaving 6 bases of the junction unmatched. The CDR3 is made up of 16 amino acids. Germline V gives CDR1 SGHRS, CDR2 YFSETQ. DNA of the CDR3: TGCGCCAGCAGCTTGGAACCGGGAGGGGGTTCCTACGAGCAGTACTTC. Its protein is CASSLEPGGGSYEQYF.

Many counts were recorded for this clonotype. The chain recombines TRBV27 with TRBJ2-3; 7 nucleotides align to TRBD2. Germline V gene data show CDR1 as MNHEY and CDR2 as SMNVEV (reference sequence). CDR3 length: 17 amino acids. V was clipped by 7 bases and J by 4 bases; unmatched bases: 17. The CDR3 region is CASTQFPLADLSDTQYF. The DNA of the CDR3 is TGTGCCAGCACCCAATTTCCTCTAGCGGATTTGTCAGATACGCAGTATTTT.

In the case of this clonotype: Germline and junction disagree at one end, which may indicate a read error. The chain couples TRBV5-1 to TRBJ2-7; TRBD2 aligns across 7 bases. Germline V gene data show CDR1 as SGHRS and CDR2 as YFSETQ. This CDR3 contains 15 residues. The CDR3 DNA sequence: TGCGCCAGCAGCCACTACGGACTAGACTCCTACGAGCTGTACTTC. Translated: CASSHYGLDSYELYF. Drawing the rest from reference TRBV5-1 and TRBJ2-7, the complete variable domain is KAGVTQTPRYLIKTRGQQVTLSCSPISGHRSVSWYQQTPGQGLQFLFEYFSETQRNKGNFPGRFSGRQFSNSRSEMNVSTLELGDSALYLCASSHYGLDSYELYFGPGTRLTVT.

The rearrangement uses TRBV14 and TRBJ1-1; no clear D. V lost 4 bases to trimming and J lost 1 base, with 7 bases between them. This CDR3 comprises 13 residues. CDR1 is SGHDN, CDR2 FVKESK, per germline. The CDR3 nucleotides read TGTGCCAGCAGCCTGGGCGAGAACACTGAAGCTTTCTTT. Amino acids: CASSLGENTEAFF.

The sample holds many counts of this clonotype. The chain links TRBV7-6 to TRBJ2-5; 8 bases are a match to TRBD2. CDR1 and CDR2 (germline): SGHVS, FNYEAQ. This CDR3 is 15 amino acids long. The ends lost 5 bases at V and 7 bases at J; junction bases unmatched: 12. CDR3 protein: CASSPTADREGTQYF. CDR3 nucleotide sequence: TGTGCCAGCAGCCCCACAGCGGACCGGGAGGGGACCCAGTACTTC.

This clonotype was observed a few times. This rearrangement joins TRBV4-1 to TRBJ2-5; 9 nucleotides align to TRBD2. CDR1 is MGHRA, CDR2 YSYEKL, per germline. The V gene end was trimmed by 0 bases and the J gene end by 7 bases; junction bases not matched to a gene: 15. The CDR3 consists of 18 residues. The CDR3 DNA follows: TGCGCCAGCAGCCAAGACACAGCCGGCAAGCGGGAGGTTGGGACCCAGTACTTC. This encodes CASSQDTAGKREVGTQYF.

This clonotype was detected only a few times. The chain joins TRBV5-5 to TRBJ1-2; TRBD1 aligns across 7 bases. Germline lookup yields CDR1 SGHKS and CDR2 YYEKEE (reference sequence). Germline trimming cut 4 bases from V and 3 bases from J; bases unmatched to any gene: 9. This CDR3 has 15 residues. CDR3 in DNA: TGTGCCAGCAGCCTGGGACAGCCCCACGACTATGGCTACACCTTC. As protein: CASSLGQPHDYGYTF. Filled out from reference TRBV5-5 and TRBJ1-2, the complete variable domain reads DAGVTQSPTHLIKTRGQQVTLRCSPISGHKSVSWYQQVLGQGPQFIFQYYEKEERGRGNFPDRFSARQFPNYSSELNVNALLLGDSALYLCASSLGQPHDYGYTFGSGTRLTVV.

A note on this clonotype: A read error may explain this, as a much larger clone is one base away. The V and J genes are TRBV5-1 and TRBJ1-1; possibly TRBD1 for D (5 bases). The V end was cut by 10 bases, the J end by 1 base, with 14 bases between. The germline V gene encodes CDR1 SGHRS and CDR2 YFSETQ. The CDR3 is made up of 13 amino acids. The CDR3 loop is CAGSRDSNTEAFF. The CDR3 DNA reads TGCGCCGGATCCCGGGACTCGAACACTGAAGCTTTCTTT.

CDR3 DNA: TGTGCCAGCAGGTTGGACACGAACACTGAAGCTTTCTTT. Translating it yields CASRLDTNTEAFF. The chain has TRBV2 and TRBJ1-1, with D possibly TRBD1 on 5 matching bases. Germline CDR1 reads SNHLY; CDR2 reads FYNNEI. V was cut by 6 bases and J by 1 base, with 9 bases left in between. The CDR3 consists of 13 residues. Together with reference TRBV2 and TRBJ1-1, the CDR3 gives the full variable domain: EPEVTQTPSHQVTQMGQEVILRCVPISNHLYFYWYRQILGQKVEFLVSFYNNEISEKSEIFDDQFSVERPDGSNFTLKIRSTKLEDSAMYFCASRLDTNTEAFFGQGTRLTVV.

Concerning this clonotype: Since a much larger clone is just one base distant, this may be a read error. The genes are TRBV27 and TRBJ2-5, with 9 bases matching TRBD1. Germline V gene sequence: CDR1 MNHEY, CDR2 SMNVEV (reference sequence). V lost 4 bases and J lost 13; bases outside the gene matches: 16. This CDR3 is built from 15 residues. The DNA of the CDR3 is TGTGCCAGCAGTTCGTACCGGGACAGGGAGCCCCACCGGTACTTC. As protein: CASSSYRDREPHRYF.

This clonotype was seen at least ten times. The rearrangement links TRBV27 to TRBJ2-6; TRBD1 matches 7 bases. This CDR3 has 18 residues. V dropped 4 bases and J dropped 0; count of bases not matched to a gene: 9. Germline lookup yields CDR1 MNHEY and CDR2 SMNVEV (reference sequence). The CDR3, as DNA: TGTGCCAGCAGTTCGCACAGGGGAAGGGGCTCTGGGGCCAACGTCCTGACTTTC. As protein: CASSSHRGRGSGANVLTF. The variable domain in full, completed from reference TRBV27 and TRBJ2-6, reads EAQVTQNPRYLITVTGKKLTVTCSQNMNHEYMSWYRQDPGLGLRQIYYSMNVEVTDKGDVPEGYKVSRKEKRNFPLILESPSPNQTSLYFCASSSHRGRGSGANVLTFGAGSRLTVL.

This clonotype was observed at least ten times. This chain joins TRBV7-8 and TRBJ1-4; perhaps TRBD1 as D (5 bases). This CDR3 spans 13 amino acids. The germline V and J ends were trimmed by 1 base and 8 bases, with 8 bases remaining between them. CDR1 is SGHVS and CDR2 is FQNEAQ in the germline V gene. This chain's CDR3 is CASSLEGFEKLFF. Here the CDR3 DNA reads TGTGCCAGCAGCTTAGAGGGGTTCGAAAAACTGTTTTTT.

This clonotype was counted ten times or more. The chain is built from TRBV6-1 and TRBJ1-5; 7 bases are shared with TRBD1. The J segment lost 1 base and the V segment lost 8 bases, leaving 8 bases of the junction unmatched. CDR3 length: 15 residues. Germline values: CDR1 MNHNS, CDR2 SASEGT. The CDR3 protein is CASSPGTVSNQPQHF. In nucleotides, the CDR3 is TGTGCCAGCTCGCCCGGGACAGTGAGCAATCAGCCCCAGCATTTT.

This clonotype appeared many times. The genes are TRBV6-1 and TRBJ2-5, with D perhaps TRBD2 (8 bases). Germline V gives CDR1 MNHNS, CDR2 SASEGT. The length of the CDR3 is 19 residues. The ends were cut back, 5 bases at V and 3 bases at J, with 28 bases in the middle. This CDR3 reads CASSKWVDRALAEEETQYF. The CDR3 DNA is TGTGCCAGCAGTAAATGGGTTGACAGGGCACTAGCGGAAGAAGAGACCCAGTACTTC.

The V gene is TRBV27, the J gene TRBJ2-3, with D uncertain. This CDR3 is built from 14 residues. Germline CDR1 and CDR2: MNHEY and SMNVEV (reference sequence). V gave up 0 bases and J gave up 6 bases, with 10 bases separating them. The CDR3 is CASSLSLAGDTQYF. Here the CDR3 DNA reads TGTGCCAGCAGTTTATCGTTAGCTGGGGATACGCAGTATTTT.

This clonotype was seen ten or more times. The genes are TRBV5-1 and TRBJ1-1; D is unresolved. Germline V CDR1 and CDR2: SGHRS, YFSETQ. Trimming cost V 3 bases and J 6 bases, with 12 bases left between them. This CDR3 is 13 amino acids long. CDR3 residues: CASSSQDRSEAFF. The DNA for the CDR3 is TGCGCCAGCAGCTCGCAGGACCGTTCTGAAGCTTTCTTT.

This clonotype was seen repeatedly, ten times or more. This chain joins TRBV5-1 and TRBJ2-7, with 14 bases fitting TRBD2. V was clipped by 4 bases and J by 3 bases; unmatched bases: 9. This CDR3 spans 17 amino acids. Germline loops: CDR1 SGHRS, CDR2 YFSETQ. The chain's CDR3 is CASSQGLAGASLYEQYF. The CDR3 nucleotides are TGCGCCAGCAGCCAGGGACTAGCGGGAGCAAGTCTCTACGAGCAGTACTTC.

This clonotype was found many times. The rearrangement joins TRBV7-2 to TRBJ2-5; perhaps TRBD2 as D (6 bases). The CDR3 spans 14 residues. Germline CDR1 and CDR2: SGHTA and FQGNSA. V lost 5 bases, J lost 1 base, and 11 bases lay in between. CDR3 DNA: TGTGCCAGCAGCCCCGTCGGGGGCCAAGAGACCCAGTACTTC. Its protein is CASSPVGGQETQYF. The full variable domain, with the rest looked up from reference TRBV7-2 and TRBJ2-5, is GAGVSQSPSNKVTEKGKDVELRCDPISGHTALYWYRQSLGQGLEFLIYFQGNSAPDKSGLPSDRFSAERTGGSVSTLTIQRTQQEDSAVYLCASSPVGGQETQYFGPGTRLLVL.

This clonotype has ten or more counts. The gene calls are TRBV6-1 and TRBJ2-7, with D tentatively TRBD1 or TRBD2 (5 bases each). CDR3 length equals 15 residues. Germline V gene lookup returns CDR1 MNHNS and CDR2 SASEGT. With 2 bases removed from V and 3 bases from J, the gap between germline ends came to 14 bases. This chain's CDR3 is CASSETGGLGYEQYF. The CDR3 DNA reads as TGTGCCAGCAGTGAAACAGGAGGCCTTGGCTACGAGCAGTACTTC.

In its sample, this clonotype was seen many times. This chain links TRBV6-6 with TRBJ2-2; D gene ambiguous. CDR3 length: 15 residues. CDR1 is MNHNY and CDR2 is SVGAGI in the germline V gene (reference sequence). V lost 0 bases to trimming and J lost 4 bases, with 9 bases between them. The CDR3 is CASSYSSASTGELFF. The CDR3, as DNA: TGTGCCAGCAGTTACTCGTCTGCGAGCACCGGGGAGCTGTTTTTT.

This clonotype was seen ten or more times. The gene calls are TRBV29-1 and TRBJ2-3; TRBD2 matches 9 bases. Unmatched junction bases numbered 5, after V lost 2 bases and J lost 2 bases. This CDR3 comprises 15 residues. Germline CDR1 reads SQVTM; CDR2 reads ANQGSEA. Here the CDR3 DNA reads TGCAGCGTTGAACTTGAGCGGGAGGCCACAGATACGCAGTATTTT. This translates into CSVELEREATDTQYF.

Regarding this clonotype: At one of its ends the junction is not consistent with the germline gene, which may arise from a read error. The chain uses TRBV5-1 and TRBJ2-3; TRBD2 might be the D (5 bases). The CDR3 is 14 amino acids. CDR1 is SGHRS, CDR2 YFSETQ, per germline. The CDR3 spells CASSRGGSTNTQYF. The CDR3 coding sequence is TGCGCCAGCAGCCGAGGAGGAAGCACAAATACGCAGTATTTT.

This clonotype has a handful of counts. The rearrangement links TRBV4-1 to TRBJ2-2; a weak D match, TRBD2 (6 bases). In germline, CDR1 is MGHRA, CDR2 YSYEKL. CDR3 length: 15 residues. Trimming removed 1 base from V and 6 bases from J, with 12 bases in between. CDR3 in amino acids: CASSQGGAMSGELFF. As DNA, the CDR3 is TGCGCCAGCAGCCAAGGCGGGGCCATGTCCGGGGAGCTGTTTTTT.